These T cell receptor beta chains were read from a single sample in a study of identical twins. TCRdb re-derived calls from the 5' RACE reads in MiXCR, one entry per CDR3 protein. Of roughly 720,000 distinct CDR3 sequences listed, roughly 18% are singletons. The sample was also linked to a second study, of T cells expressing NK-cell markers.

What was sequenced was PBMCs. These receptors all come from a woman aged 18-29 years in good health. Both conserved end residues are part of each CDR3. The D gene is left open where the match is weak. Clone size appears in some rows only: once, few, many, or a class for an expanded clone.

few	.	TRBV20-1	TRBJ1-3	TGCAGTGCTAGAGATTCCCAGAACTCTGGAAACACCATATATTTT	CSARDSQNSGNTIYF
.	.	TRBV19	TRBJ2-1	TGTGCCACTAAAAGGACCACACTATACAATGAGCAGTTCTTC	CATKRTTLYNEQFF
few	TRBD2	TRBV4-3	TRBJ2-7	TGCGCCAGCAGCCAAGTAGTCGGGTCGGCGGGAGCAGCCTACGAGCAGTACTTC	CASSQVVGSAGAAYEQYF
few	TRBD2	TRBV29-1	TRBJ2-7	TGCAGCGTTGAGATAATAGCGGGAGACTTATTCGAGTCCTACGAGCAGTACTTC	CSVEIIAGDLFESYEQYF
few	.	TRBV20-1	TRBJ2-7	TGCAGTGCTAGGGGGCAGATCTCTCTTATCGAGCAGTACTTC	CSARGQISLIEQYF
.	.	TRBV12-3/TRBV12-4	TRBJ2-1	TGTTCCAGCAGTTTAAGGACAGTAACCTACAATGAGCAGTTCTTC	CSSSLRTVTYNEQFF
few	.	TRBV20-1	TRBJ2-1	TGCAGTGCTAGAGATCGGGGCGGGGAAGGGTCCTACAATGAGCAGTTCTTC	CSARDRGGEGSYNEQFF
.	.	TRBV20-1	TRBJ2-5	TGCAGCCCTGGCACTGCGGGGACCGAGACCCAGTACTTC	CSPGTAGTETQYF
once	.	TRBV20-1	TRBJ2-1	TGCAGTGGGCGTACAGGTGGGGGGCGGGGTGAGCAGTTCTTC	CSGRTGGGRGEQFF
.	.	TRBV7-2	TRBJ2-7	TGTGCCAGCAGCGGGGACCTGAGCTCCTACGAGCAGTACTTC	CASSGDLSSYEQYF
.	.	TRBV9	TRBJ2-2	TGTGCCAGCAGTGAAACCGCCATGTCGAACACCGGGGAGCTGTTTTTT	CASSETAMSNTGELFF
many	.	TRBV12-3/TRBV12-4	TRBJ2-7	TGTGCCAGCAGTAGAACGGAGCGCGAGCAGTACTTC	CASSRTEREQYF
many	.	TRBV11-2	TRBJ2-3	TGTGCCAGCAGCTTAGAACCCGGCAGAGATACGCAGTATTTT	CASSLEPGRDTQYF
.	TRBD1	TRBV7-9	TRBJ1-2	TGTGCCAGCAGCTTAGGACGCGACAGGGGGCTTAGTGGCTACACCTTC	CASSLGRDRGLSGYTF
.	TRBD1	TRBV7-2	TRBJ2-7	TGTGCCAGCAGCTTAGCTCTGGACAGGGACGAGCAGTACTTC	CASSLALDRDEQYF
.	TRBD2	TRBV9	TRBJ2-1	TGTGCGTCGGAGGGGACTAGCGGGCACAATGAGCAGTTCTTC	CASEGTSGHNEQFF
.	TRBD1	TRBV9	TRBJ1-1	TGTGCCAGCAGCCAGGGACAGGGAGACACTGAAGCTTTCTTT	CASSQGQGDTEAFF
.	.	TRBV5-1	TRBJ2-1	TGCGCCAGCAGCTTGGGGTTAGCGATATTACTCAATGAGCAGTTCTTC	CASSLGLAILLNEQFF
.	.	TRBV5-1	TRBJ2-2	TGCGCCAGCAATCAACCGTCAGGGGACGACACCGGGGAGCTGTTTTTT	CASNQPSGDDTGELFF
.	TRBD2	TRBV6-2/TRBV6-3	TRBJ2-3	TGTGCCAGGAATCAGAGGGAGGGCCACACAGATACGCAGTATTTT	CARNQREGHTDTQYF
.	TRBD2	TRBV4-3	TRBJ2-3	TGCGCCAGCAGCCAAGTGGGAGCGGGACTCACAGATACGCAGTATTTT	CASSQVGAGLTDTQYF
.	.	TRBV5-1	TRBJ1-2	TGCGCCACCGCGCCACAGACAGGAACTAACTATGGCTACACCTTC	CATAPQTGTNYGYTF
few	.	TRBV7-9	TRBJ2-1	TGTGCCAGCCAAAAGAAGGGGGAAGGGCCCTGGAATGAGCAGTTCTTC	CASQKKGEGPWNEQFF
few	.	TRBV20-1	TRBJ2-4	TGCAGTGTCCTGGAACTAGCCAAAAACATTCAGTACTTC	CSVLELAKNIQYF
.	.	TRBV5-1	TRBJ2-3	TGCGCCAGCAGCGCTGGACAGACCTACACAGATACGCAGTATTTT	CASSAGQTYTDTQYF
.	.	TRBV5-1	TRBJ1-1	TGCGCCAGCAGTGGTTTGACAGGGAACACTGAAGCTTTCTTT	CASSGLTGNTEAFF
few	.	TRBV3-1	TRBJ1-1	TGTGCCAGCAGCCCCATGGGGCGCACTGAAGCTTTCTTT	CASSPMGRTEAFF
few	.	TRBV4-3	TRBJ2-7	TGCGCCAGCAGCCAAGATGGGGTGGCGAGCTCCTACGAGCAGTACTTC	CASSQDGVASSYEQYF
.	.	TRBV18	TRBJ2-7	TGTGCCAGCTCACCCTGGGAGGGCAGGGGCTACGAGCAGTACTTC	CASSPWEGRGYEQYF
few	TRBD1	TRBV5-1	TRBJ2-3	TGCGCCAGCAGCTTGCAGGGGGTCTCAGATACGCAGTATTTT	CASSLQGVSDTQYF
.	.	TRBV20-1	TRBJ1-1	TGCAGTGCTAGAGTGCCAGCCCTGGGCACTGAAGCTTTCTTT	CSARVPALGTEAFF
few	.	TRBV5-6	TRBJ1-3	TGTGCCAGCAGCTCGCCAGGGCACACCATATATTTT	CASSSPGHTIYF
.	TRBD2	TRBV5-1	TRBJ2-5	TGCGCCAGCAGCTTGGTAGCGGGGTCAGAGACCCAGTACTTC	CASSLVAGSETQYF
few	.	TRBV12-3/TRBV12-4	TRBJ1-1	TGTGCCAGCAGTCCCGTACAGGGTGCTGAAGCTTTCTTT	CASSPVQGAEAFF
few	TRBD1	TRBV20-1	TRBJ2-5	TGCAGTGCTAGGGGACAGTCTCAGACCCAGTACTTC	CSARGQSQTQYF
few	TRBD1	TRBV18	TRBJ1-4	TGTGCCAGCTCAACGACAGGGTTGGATGAACTGTTTTTT	CASSTTGLDELFF
.	.	TRBV19	TRBJ2-5	TGTGCCAGTAGTCTTCCCGGGCCAACGGGGCAAAAGACCCAGTACTTC	CASSLPGPTGQKTQYF
few	.	TRBV6-1	TRBJ2-4	TGTGCCAGCACGGACGGACTAGCCAAAAACATTCAGTACTTC	CASTDGLAKNIQYF
.	TRBD2	TRBV11-2	TRBJ2-5	TGTGCCAGCAGCCCTAGCGGACCGGGGGAGACCCAGTACTTC	CASSPSGPGETQYF
few	.	TRBV10-2	TRBJ2-7	TGCGCCAGCTTACGAAGGGGGGGCGGCCACGAGCAGTACTTC	CASLRRGGGHEQYF
few	.	TRBV7-2	TRBJ2-3	TGTGCCAGCAGCTTAGCGGTGGTGGACACAGATACGCAGTATTTT	CASSLAVVDTDTQYF
.	TRBD1	TRBV29-1	TRBJ2-1	TGCAGCGTTTTTCCACCGGACAGGGGCCCCAATGAGCAGTTCTTC	CSVFPPDRGPNEQFF
many	.	TRBV7-2	TRBJ2-2	TGTGCCAGCAGCTTAAACAGTGGGGAGCTGTTTTTT	CASSLNSGELFF
.	.	TRBV7-2	TRBJ2-7	TGTGCCAGCAGCCCTCCGGGGCTGAGAGAGCAGTACTTC	CASSPPGLREQYF
few	.	TRBV24-1	TRBJ2-3	TGTGCCACCTCGGACCCTAATACGCAGTATTTT	CATSDPNTQYF
many	.	TRBV12-3/TRBV12-4	TRBJ2-1	TGTGCCAGCAGTTTACACGAGTACATGCAGTTCTTC	CASSLHEYMQFF
.	.	TRBV12-3/TRBV12-4	TRBJ1-4	TGTGCCAGCAGTCCGGGTTTCTCTAATGAAAAACTGTTTTTT	CASSPGFSNEKLFF